These 14 T cell receptor beta chains were sequenced from one sample in a study of T cells in Graves' hyperthyroidism and ophthalmopathy. From RNA transcripts, TCR beta CDR3 regions were amplified. The HTBI set primed first-round TCR CDR3 RT-PCR. From the multiplex PCR reads, TCRdb called clonotypes with MiXCR, one entry per CDR3 protein. The repertoire holds hundreds of thousands of distinct CDR3 sequences, about 38% seen once, with around 9.3% in the top ten. Input material: blood. The receptor set was obtained from a man younger than 30 with Graves' hyperthyroidism.

This clonotype was recorded once. V is TRBV7-9 and J is TRBJ2-5, with a weak D call TRBD1 (6 bases). Trimming cost V 4 bases and J 7 bases, with 10 bases left between them. CDR3 length: 12 residues. The germline V gene encodes CDR1 SEHNR and CDR2 FQNEAQ (reference sequence). CDR3 in amino acids: CASSSETGTQYF. In nucleotides, the CDR3 is TGTGCCAGCAGCTCCGAGACAGGGACCCAGTACTTC.

This chain connects TRBV6-6 to TRBJ2-5; 7 bases fit TRBD1. The length of the CDR3 is 14 residues. Germline CDR1 reads MNHNY; CDR2 reads SVGAGI (reference sequence). V shed 2 bases and J 9 bases; nucleotides not matched to a gene: 9. The CDR3 DNA reads as TGTGCCAGCAGTTACGACAGGGAAGATCAGCCCCAGTACTTC. It codes for CASSYDREDQPQYF.

The chain carries TRBV7-9 and TRBJ1-4; no clear D gene. V was shortened by 3 bases and J by 4 bases, with 12 bases between the two germline ends. The CDR3 loop spans 15 amino acids. The germline V gene encodes CDR1 SEHNR and CDR2 FQNEAQ (reference sequence). This CDR3 reads CASSFGQANNEKLFF. The DNA of the CDR3 is TGTGCCAGCAGCTTTGGGCAGGCCAATAATGAAAAACTGTTTTTT.

The CDR3 region is CATRLAGVLEQYF. In nucleotides, the CDR3 is TGTGCCACCAGATTAGCGGGAGTTCTGGAGCAGTACTTC. The chain recombines TRBV15 with TRBJ2-7; 9 bases fit TRBD2. The J segment lost 7 bases and the V segment lost 6 bases, leaving 7 bases of the junction unmatched. From germline, CDR1 is LNHNV and CDR2 YYDKDF (reference sequence). The CDR3 has 13 amino acids.

This clonotype has just a few counts. V usage is TRBV12-3 or TRBV12-4 and J usage is TRBJ2-7, with D possibly TRBD1 on 5 matching bases. V gave up 8 bases and J gave up 3 bases, with 14 bases separating them. This CDR3 has 13 amino acids. The CDR3 DNA reads as TGTGCCAGCCGGTCGGAGACAGTCTACGAGCAGTACTTC. This gives the protein CASRSETVYEQYF.

This clonotype showed up many times. The genes are TRBV29-1 and TRBJ2-7; TRBD1 agrees at 7 bases. Germline V gene sequence: CDR1 SQVTM, CDR2 ANQGSEA. With 6 bases clipped from V and 0 bases from J, the junction kept 8 bases outside the gene matches. CDR3 length equals 14 residues. CDR3 nucleotide sequence: TGCAGCGTAATGGGACAGCTGGACTCCTACGAGCAGTACTTC. Residues: CSVMGQLDSYEQYF.

This clonotype was observed a few times. As DNA, the CDR3 is TGCAGTGCTTTTGGACTAGCGGATACCTACGAGCAGTACTTC. It specifies CSAFGLADTYEQYF. The V gene is TRBV20-1, the J gene TRBJ2-7; 10 bases map to TRBD2. The CDR3 totals 14 residues. CDR1 is DFQATT and CDR2 is SNEGSKA in the germline V gene (reference sequence). V shed 5 bases and J 2 bases; nucleotides not matched to a gene: 6.

This clonotype was counted at least ten times. This chain joins TRBV15 and TRBJ2-7; 9 bases are shared with TRBD1. Losses at the gene ends were 0 bases for V and 0 bases for J; bases not matched to a gene: 9. Germline CDR1 reads LNHNV; CDR2 reads YYDKDF (reference sequence). The CDR3 length is 18 residues. CDR3 sequence reads: CATSRDASGTGNSYEQYF. The CDR3 DNA follows: TGTGCCACCAGCAGAGATGCCTCCGGGACAGGGAACTCCTACGAGCAGTACTTC. Filled out from reference TRBV15 and TRBJ2-7, the complete variable domain reads DAMVIQNPRYQVTQFGKPVTLSCSQTLNHNVMYWYQQKSSQAPKLLFHYYDKDFNNEADTPDNFQSRRPNTSFCFLDIRSPGLGDTAMYLCATSRDASGTGNSYEQYFGPGTRLTVT.

This chain uses TRBV29-1 with TRBJ1-2, with no clear D. The germline CDR1 and CDR2 sequences are SQVTM and ANQGSEA. Trimming removed 8 bases at V and 5 bases at J, with 12 bases between. This CDR3 is built from 11 residues. CDR3 region: CSSERGYGYTF. DNA for the CDR3: TGCAGCAGTGAACGGGGTTATGGCTACACCTTC. Full variable domain (missing parts from reference TRBV29-1 and TRBJ1-2): SAVISQKPSRDICQRGTSLTIQCQVDSQVTMMFWYRQQPGQSLTLIATANQGSEATYESGFVIDKFPISRPNLTFSTLTVSNMSPEDSSIYLCSSERGYGYTFGSGTRLTVV.

Notes on this clonotype: An end of the junction differs from the germline gene, which may be a read error. The CDR3 reads CASSLQGPEASF. DNA of the CDR3: TGTGCCAGCAGCTTACAGGGGCCTGAAGCTTCCTTT. This chain joins TRBV5-6 and TRBJ1-1, with 7 bases fitting TRBD1. The CDR3 is made up of 12 amino acids. Germline CDR1 reads SGHDT; CDR2 reads YYEEEE. The full variable domain, with the rest looked up from reference TRBV5-6 and TRBJ1-1, is DAGVTQSPTHLIKTRGQQVTLRCSPKSGHDTVSWYQQALGQGPQFIFQYYEEEERQRGNFPDRFSGHQFPNYSSELNVNALLLGDSALYLCASSLQGPEASFGQGTRLTVV.

The chain couples TRBV5-1 to TRBJ2-5; TRBD2 matches 7 bases. Germline V gene data show CDR1 as SGHRS and CDR2 as YFSETQ. This CDR3 has 14 residues. The junction had 7 bases not matched to a gene; V was cut back by 3 bases and J by 5 bases. CDR3 region: CASSSRAGKETQYF. In DNA, the CDR3 is TGCGCCAGCAGCTCCCGAGCGGGAAAGGAGACCCAGTACTTC.

This clonotype was counted a few times. This may arise from a read error, as a much more abundant clone is one base away. The chain is built from TRBV20-1 and TRBJ1-5; unclear D gene. The ends were cut back, 1 base at V and 0 bases at J, with 1 base in the middle. This CDR3 is 12 amino acids long. CDR1 and CDR2 from the germline V gene are DFQATT and SNEGSKA (reference sequence). In nucleotides, the CDR3 is TGCAGTGCTAGAGTTAGCAATCAGCCCCAGCATTTT. Protein: CSARVSNQPQHF.

The V call is TRBV7-9, the J call TRBJ1-1; unclear D gene. This CDR3 is 13 amino acids long. Germline V gene sequence: CDR1 SEHNR, CDR2 FQNEAQ (reference sequence). Trimming stripped 3 bases from V and 3 bases from J, with 8 bases between. The CDR3 nucleotides are TGTGCCAGCAGCTTCAGAGTGTACACTGAAGCTTTCTTT. Protein product: CASSFRVYTEAFF.

This clonotype was found a few times. The rearrangement joins TRBV5-5 to TRBJ2-7; 7 nucleotides line up with TRBD1. Germline CDR1 and CDR2: SGHKS and YYEKEE (reference sequence). CDR3 length: 16 residues. V gave up 4 bases and J gave up 2 bases; unmatched junction bases: 12. Here the CDR3 DNA reads TGTGCCAGCAGCCAAGAGGTACAGGGGACCGCCTACGAGCAGTACTTC. It encodes CASSQEVQGTAYEQYF.